This is a list of T cell receptor beta chains from one sample in a study of identical twins. Each CDR3 protein is one row after TCRdb ran MiXCR on the 5' RACE reads. The sample has 200,000 to 300,000 distinct CDR3 sequences; 6% to 8.5% are singletons. In addition, the sample was reused for a study of yellow fever vaccine responses in identical twins.

Sequencing was done on a sample of CD8+ T cells sorted from blood. The receptors stem from a woman aged 18-29 years in good health. Each CDR3 is given with its conserved first and last residue. The order of the fields is clone size, J gene, V gene, D gene, CDR3 DNA, CDR3 protein. A D gene is named only where the DNA matches it firmly. Size values are once, few and many counts, or a class for expanded clones, and some rows have none.

many TRBJ2-7 TRBV4-1 TRBD2 TGCGCCAGCAGCGAAATAGCGGGAGGCCCCTACGAGCAGTACTTC CASSEIAGGPYEQYF
many TRBJ2-1 TRBV7-9 . TGTGCCAGCAGCTTAGATGCGCACAATGAGCAGTTCTTC CASSLDAHNEQFF
many TRBJ2-5 TRBV20-1 . TGCAGTGCTAGACCGTCCACTTCGAGATGGACCCAGTACTTC CSARPSTSRWTQYF
. TRBJ2-1 TRBV18 TRBD2 TGTGCCAGCTCACCAACCGCTAGCGGGGACTACAATGAGCAGTTCTTC CASSPTASGDYNEQFF
few TRBJ2-3 TRBV6-1 TRBD2 TGTGCCAGCAGTGTCCGACTAGCGGGCGGCACAGATACGCAGTATTTT CASSVRLAGGTDTQYF
. TRBJ1-5 TRBV25-1 . TGTGCCAGCAGTGGGGGGGGCAATCAGCCCCAGCATTTT CASSGGGNQPQHF
. TRBJ2-7 TRBV27 TRBD2 TGTGCCAGCTCGGGACTAGCGGGAGTTCCGAACTACGAGCAGTACTTC CASSGLAGVPNYEQYF
many TRBJ1-1 TRBV20-1 TRBD1 TGCAGTGCTAGAGGACAGGGGTCGAGCACTGAAGCTTTCTTT CSARGQGSSTEAFF
. TRBJ2-2 TRBV12-3/TRBV12-4 . TGTGCCAGCGCCTCCGAGATGGGGCTCGGAGAGCTGTTTTTT CASASEMGLGELFF
. TRBJ2-1 TRBV29-1 . TGCAGCGTTGTTCTGGGGGCCTACAATGAGCAGTTCTTC CSVVLGAYNEQFF
many TRBJ2-7 TRBV27 TRBD2 TGTGCCAGCAGCACAACTAGCGGGAGGTCAGTGTACGAGCAGTACTTC CASSTTSGRSVYEQYF
many TRBJ2-1 TRBV20-1 TRBD2 TGCAGTGCTGACACTAGCGGGATTTACAATGAGCAGTTCTTC CSADTSGIYNEQFF
many TRBJ2-5 TRBV5-1 . TGCGCCAGCAGCTTGATGGACTTCCAAGAGACCCAGTACTTC CASSLMDFQETQYF
few TRBJ2-7 TRBV12-3/TRBV12-4 TRBD2 TGTGCCAGCAGTTTACTAGGAGGCGTAGCGGGACACAACGAGCAGTACTTC CASSLLGGVAGHNEQYF